Below are 15 T cell receptor beta chains sequenced from a single sample in a study of CD8+ T cells in alopecia areata. Stated treatment: oral pan-JAK inhibitor, 5-10 mg twice daily. Sequencing used cDNA as its template, made by extracting RNA and reverse transcribing it. Sequencing was performed with immunoSEQ multiplex PCR; in TCRdb, only in-frame clones are kept and a portion is missing. Of 200,000 to 250,000 clones listed, more than 45% are singletons. The input for sequencing was CD4+ T cells sorted from blood, taken at week 4, from a patient treated with tofacitinib. The source of these receptors is a human donor with alopecia areata.

Comment on this clone: The sample holds other DNA sequences that translate to the same CDR3. The rearrangement joins TRBV29-1 to TRBJ1-1; D possibly corresponds to TRBD1 (5 bases). Trimming removed 2 bases from V and 8 bases from J, with 6 bases in between. The CDR3 spans 10 residues. CDR1 SQVTM and CDR2 ANQGSEA come from the germline V gene. This CDR3 reads CSVERQEAFF. The DNA for the CDR3 is TGCAGCGTTGAACGACAGGAAGCTTTCTTT.

The chain carries TRBV27 and TRBJ1-4; D gene uncertain. Trimming left V 4 bases short and J 3 bases short, with 9 bases between. Germline V gene data show CDR1 as MNHEY and CDR2 as SMNVEV (reference sequence). The CDR3 consists of 14 residues. In DNA form, the CDR3 reads TGTGCCAGCAGTTGGAACAGACCTAATGAAAAACTGTTTTTT. Its protein is CASSWNRPNEKLFF.

The chain is built from TRBV7-2 and TRBJ1-2; D is possibly TRBD1 (5 bases). The germline V gene has CDR1 SGHTA and CDR2 FQGNSA. CDR3 length: 14 amino acids. V was pared by 1 base and J by 3 bases, with 9 bases between. CDR3 residues: CASSLDGRDYGYTF. CDR3 in DNA: TGTGCCAGCAGCTTAGATGGCAGGGACTATGGCTACACCTTC.

This chain links TRBV29-1 with TRBJ1-2; weak D call: TRBD1 (6 bases). The CDR3 is made up of 11 amino acids. Per the germline V gene, CDR1 is SQVTM and CDR2 is ANQGSEA. V dropped 8 bases and J dropped 2 bases, with 9 bases sitting between them. The DNA of the CDR3 is TGCAGCTCCACAGGGAACTATGGCTACACCTTC. Translation gives CSSTGNYGYTF.

The chain has TRBV4-3 and TRBJ1-2, with TRBD1 matching over 10 bases. Germline-derived CDR1 and CDR2 are LGHNA and YSLEER. The V segment lost 0 bases and the J segment 3 bases; nucleotides outside the gene matches: 7. The CDR3 is 17 amino acids. The CDR3 DNA follows: TGCGCCAGCAGCCAAGATAAGGACAGGGGGAACTACTATGGCTACACCTTC. It encodes CASSQDKDRGNYYGYTF.

The chain links TRBV5-6 to TRBJ2-2; no clear D gene. Deletions cut 1 base from V and 2 bases from J, with 12 bases between. The CDR3 is 16 residues long. Germline V gives CDR1 SGHDT, CDR2 YYEEEE. The CDR3 reads CASSLRVSPNTGELFF. DNA for the CDR3: TGTGCCAGCAGCTTGCGGGTTAGCCCAAACACCGGGGAGCTGTTTTTT.

This chain uses TRBV9 with TRBJ1-2, with a possible D match to TRBD1 (5 bases). This CDR3 has 14 residues. Per germline, CDR1 SGDLS and CDR2 YYNGEE. V was shortened by 2 bases and J by 8 bases, with 16 bases between the two germline ends. This chain's CDR3 is CASSVTEGVGGYTF. The DNA for the CDR3 is TGTGCCAGCAGCGTTACTGAAGGGGTAGGCGGCTACACCTTC.

This chain links TRBV4-3 with TRBJ2-2; D is ambiguous. The CDR3 totals 14 residues. CDR1 is LGHNA and CDR2 is YSLEER in the germline V gene. The V end was cut by 6 bases, the J end by 1 base, with 9 bases between. CDR3: CASRGQLNTGELFF. CDR3 sequence (DNA): TGCGCCAGCAGAGGGCAACTGAACACCGGGGAGCTGTTTTTT.

The chain employs TRBV4-1 and TRBJ1-2; D gene unclear. The CDR3 loop spans 14 amino acids. V gave up 4 bases and J gave up 2 bases, with 11 bases separating them. CDR1 MGHRA and CDR2 YSYEKL come from the germline V gene. The CDR3 is CASSLELPNYGYTF. The CDR3 nucleotides are TGCGCCAGCAGCCTGGAACTGCCAAACTATGGCTACACCTTC.

This clone was seen more than once but under ten times. The chain uses TRBV19 and TRBJ1-6; the D is unclear. Trimming pared 7 bases from V and 7 bases from J, leaving 11 bases between. The CDR3 is made up of 13 amino acids. CDR1 is LNHDA and CDR2 is SQIVND in the germline V gene (reference sequence). CDR3 amino acids: CASTQEVNSPLHF. The CDR3 DNA follows: TGTGCCAGTACTCAAGAGGTAAATTCACCCCTCCACTTT.

The J gene is TRBJ2-4, the V gene TRBV4-3, with no clear D. CDR1 is LGHNA and CDR2 is YSLEER in the germline V gene. V gave up 1 base and J gave up 0 bases, with 10 bases separating them. The CDR3 is 16 residues long. CDR3 in DNA: TGCGCCAGCAGCCAAGGAGTAGCCCTAGCCAAAAACATTCAGTACTTC. Amino acids: CASSQGVALAKNIQYF.

The J gene is TRBJ2-7, the V gene TRBV29-1; D uncertain. V gave up 0 bases and J gave up 1 base, with 10 bases separating them. The germline V gene has CDR1 SQVTM and CDR2 ANQGSEA. This CDR3 contains 14 residues. The CDR3 sequence: CSVEDRLNSYEQYF. The CDR3, as DNA: TGCAGCGTTGAAGATCGATTGAATTCCTACGAGCAGTACTTC.

This clone was counted between two and nine times. This chain connects TRBV25-1 to TRBJ1-5; D remains unclear. V was cut by 3 bases and J by 6 bases, with 6 bases left in between. Germline loops: CDR1 MGHDK, CDR2 SYGVNS. This CDR3 region has 12 residues. CDR3 loop: CASSDGIQPQHF. In DNA form, the CDR3 reads TGTGCCAGCAGTGACGGAATTCAGCCCCAGCATTTT.

The J gene is TRBJ2-7, the V gene TRBV27; no clear D gene. V was shortened by 0 bases and J by 2 bases, with 11 bases between the two germline ends. Germline-derived CDR1 and CDR2 are MNHEY and SMNVEV (reference sequence). The CDR3 is 15 amino acids. CDR3 loop: CASSLSVSSPYEQYF. For the CDR3, the DNA is TGTGCCAGCAGTTTATCGGTCTCATCTCCCTACGAGCAGTACTTC.

The V and J genes are TRBV11-2 and TRBJ2-2; possible D gene TRBD1, 5 bases. Trimming pared 0 bases from V and 5 bases from J, leaving 19 bases between. This CDR3 is built from 18 residues. Per germline, CDR1 SGHAT and CDR2 FQNNGV. The CDR3 region has the DNA TGTGCCAGCAGCTTAGATAAATGGTCAGGGAAAGGAACCGGGGAGCTGTTTTTT. It codes for CASSLDKWSGKGTGELFF.